A selection of T cell receptor beta chains follows, all from one sample in a study of T cell responses to AZD1222 COVID-19 vaccine. Using immunoSEQ multiplex PCR, the repertoire was profiled, and TCRdb retains in-frame clones only, with some absent. The data show 200,000 or so clones, 87% seen once. The source material was peripheral blood, sampled on day 0 of MenACWY control vaccination. All receptors come from an adult in good health. Each CDR3 is given with its conserved first and last residue. Each record gives: V gene, clone size, D gene, J gene, CDR3 DNA, CDR3 protein. A D gene is named only where the DNA matches it firmly. Not all rows give a size; the values are once, few, many and, for expanded clones, a class.

TRBV9	-	-	TRBJ2-2	TGTGCCAGCAGCGTAGTTGGGAAGGAGCTGTTTTTT	CASSVVGKELFF
TRBV20-1	-	-	TRBJ1-2	TGCAGTGCTAGGGAAGGCTACACCTTC	CSAREGYTF
TRBV9	few	-	TRBJ2-7	TGTGCCAGCAGCGTAGCAACGAGCGGAGGGGAGCAGTACTTC	CASSVATSGGEQYF
TRBV2	-	-	TRBJ2-1	TGTGCCAGCAGTCCCCAGGGTTACAATGAGCAGTTCTTC	CASSPQGYNEQFF
TRBV9	-	-	TRBJ2-7	TGTGCCAGCAGCGTATTGGGGGGGCGGCAGTACTTC	CASSVLGGRQYF
TRBV7-9	-	TRBD2	TRBJ2-1	TGTGCCAGCAGCTTAGGCCCAGGGACTAGCGGGAGAACAGACAATGAGCAGTTCTTC	CASSLGPGTSGRTDNEQFF
TRBV15	-	TRBD2	TRBJ2-7	TGTGCCACCAGCAGAGGGGTTAGCGGGACCGGTGGGGAGCAGTACTTC	CATSRGVSGTGGEQYF
TRBV12-3/TRBV12-4	-	-	TRBJ1-5	TGTGCCAGCAGTTCACAGGGTCCCCAGCATTTT	CASSSQGPQHF
TRBV5-5	-	TRBD1	TRBJ2-3	TGTGCCAGCAGCTTGTTTCGGACAGGGAGCACAGATACGCAGTATTTT	CASSLFRTGSTDTQYF
TRBV6-5	-	-	TRBJ1-4	TGTGCCAGCACCCAGGGCAATGAAAAACTGTTTTTT	CASTQGNEKLFF
TRBV5-1	-	-	TRBJ2-7	TGCGCCAGCAGCTTGGGGGCCGGGACACATAACTACGAGCAGTACTTC	CASSLGAGTHNYEQYF
TRBV28	-	-	TRBJ1-6	TGTGCCAGCACCCCGGGGGGGGACTATAATTCACCCCTCCACTTT	CASTPGGDYNSPLHF
TRBV24-1	-	TRBD2	TRBJ2-2	TGTGCCACCAGTGACACTGGACTAGCGGGGAACACCGGGGAGCTGTTTTTT	CATSDTGLAGNTGELFF
TRBV9	-	TRBD2	TRBJ2-1	TGTGCCAGCAGCGGAGTACTAAGCGGGAGGATCAATGAGCAGTTCTTC	CASSGVLSGRINEQFF
TRBV5-1	-	-	TRBJ2-3	TGCGCCAGCAGCCGACAGGCCCTCATGGATACGCAGTATTTT	CASSRQALMDTQYF
TRBV2	-	TRBD1	TRBJ1-5	TGTGCCAGCAGCTCCCAGGGACAGCAGCCCCAGCATTTT	CASSSQGQQPQHF
TRBV11-1	-	TRBD1	TRBJ2-7	TGTGCCAGCAGCCACTCCCCGGGACAGTCCTCCTACGAGCAGTACTTC	CASSHSPGQSSYEQYF
TRBV19	-	-	TRBJ1-3	TGTGCCAGTAGTCCCCAAGGGCAGGCGATCTCTGGAAACACCATATATTTT	CASSPQGQAISGNTIYF
TRBV9	-	TRBD2	TRBJ2-2	TGTGCCAGCAGCGTAGAAAAACCGGGGACTAGCGGGACTTTTTGGACCGGGGAGCTGTTTTTT	CASSVEKPGTSGTFWTGELFF
TRBV5-4	-	-	TRBJ2-1	TGTGCCAGCAGCTTGAAATCAGGTTTCAATGAGCAGTTCTTC	CASSLKSGFNEQFF
TRBV12-5	-	-	TRBJ1-3	TGTGCTAGTGCAGGACAGGGAAACACCATATATTTT	CASAGQGNTIYF
TRBV2	few	-	TRBJ2-1	TGTGCCAGCACTGAGGGGGGGGCTTACAATGAGCAGTTCTTC	CASTEGGAYNEQFF
TRBV3-1/TRBV3-2	once	TRBD2	TRBJ2-3	TGTGCCAGCAGCCAAGGCGCTAGCGGGGGGCAGGATACGCAGTATTTT	CASSQGASGGQDTQYF
TRBV27	-	-	TRBJ2-7	TGTGCCAGCAGTTTCTCCAGATTGAGCTCCTACGAGCAGTACTTC	CASSFSRLSSYEQYF
TRBV14	-	TRBD2	TRBJ2-5	TGTGCCAGCAGCCAAGACTGGCCGGGACTAGCGGGGAAAGAGACCCAGTACTTC	CASSQDWPGLAGKETQYF
TRBV15	once	-	TRBJ1-3	TGTGCCACCAGCCCCCAGGGCTCTGGAAACACCATATATTTT	CATSPQGSGNTIYF
TRBV7-8	-	-	TRBJ1-5	TGTGCCAGCAGCCCTGTTTTCGGAGATCAGCCCCAGCATTTT	CASSPVFGDQPQHF
TRBV28	few	-	TRBJ1-1	TGTGCCAGCAGGTCCCGGGGGATGAACACTGAAGCTTTCTTT	CASRSRGMNTEAFF
TRBV29-1	-	TRBD1	TRBJ1-1	TGCAGCGTCCAACAGGGGGTGAACACTGAAGCTTTCTTT	CSVQQGVNTEAFF
TRBV5-6	-	-	TRBJ2-3	TGTGCCAGCATCGGGCCGAGGATCCACCAAGGGGCAGATACGCAGTATTTT	CASIGPRIHQGADTQYF
TRBV6-5	-	-	TRBJ1-3	TGTGCCAGCAGTTACTCCATTCTGGGAAACACCATATATTTT	CASSYSILGNTIYF
TRBV5-1	-	TRBD1	TRBJ2-3	TGCGCCAGCAGCTTGGGGACAGGGAGTGGCACAGATACGCAGTATTTT	CASSLGTGSGTDTQYF
TRBV5-6	-	-	TRBJ1-1	TGTGCCAGCAGCATAGATTTAAACACTGAAGCTTTCTTT	CASSIDLNTEAFF
TRBV28	-	-	TRBJ1-4	TGTGCCAGCAGTTTCGGGGGGCGCTTGTATGAAAAACTGTTTTTT	CASSFGGRLYEKLFF
TRBV4-2	-	-	TRBJ1-3	TGTGCCAGCAGCCCAGGACAGCCAAATGGAAACACCATATATTTT	CASSPGQPNGNTIYF
TRBV6-5	-	TRBD1	TRBJ2-7	TGTGCCAGCAAGGCCGGGACAGCATTGTACGAGCAGTACTTC	CASKAGTALYEQYF
TRBV19	once	TRBD1	TRBJ1-1	TGTGCCAGTAGCCCGGACAGGGGACGGAACACTGAAGCTTTCTTT	CASSPDRGRNTEAFF
TRBV6-1	-	-	TRBJ1-1	TGTGCCAGCAGTGAAGCGTGGGGCACTGAAGCTTTCTTT	CASSEAWGTEAFF
TRBV25-1	-	-	TRBJ1-4	TGTGCCAGCAGTGAATGGTCCGGGCATGGGCGGGAAAAACTGTTTTTT	CASSEWSGHGREKLFF
TRBV9	-	TRBD2	TRBJ2-5	TGTGCCAGCAGCGTAGTGTCCTTAGCGGGCCTTCAAGAGACCCAGTACTTC	CASSVVSLAGLQETQYF
TRBV2	-	TRBD1	TRBJ1-2	TGTGCCAGCAGTGAAGCGCTGGGACAGGCGGTCTATGGCTACACCTTC	CASSEALGQAVYGYTF